This T cell receptor (beta chain) was sequenced in a study of PD-1 blockade in classical Hodgkin lymphoma. General study results and limits: Whatever underlies the repertoire differences (possibly disease activity or prior therapy) remains undefined. Initiation of nivolumab under 1 year after ASCT led to exclusion of patients. Baseline diversity resembling that of newly diagnosed patients was seen in complete responders.

Turning to this clone: The antigen remains undetermined.

Generated by immunoSEQ multiplex PCR, the TCRdb table keeps only in-frame clones and is missing some. The data hold 20,000 or so clones, with around four fifths observed a single time. V lost 1 base and J lost 3, with 10 bases in between. Germline V gene data show CDR1 as SGHTA and CDR2 as FQGNSA. The CDR3 sequence is 14 residues long. Time point meaning: cycle 4 day 1 (C4D1), after less than 7 weeks of nivolumab. All trial patients relapsed after autologous stem cell transplantation. This clonotype was obtained from a human donor with classical Hodgkin lymphoma. The sample in question was peripheral blood mononuclear cells (PBMCs), obtained before the fourth cycle of nivolumab. The genes are TRBV7-2 and TRBJ2-7; D not resolved. The CDR3 region is CASSLGLAGYEQYF. CDR3 DNA sequence: TGTGCCAGCAGCTTAGGGTTAGCAGGCTACGAGCAGTACTTC.